What follows describes a single T cell receptor (beta chain). The CDR3 has 15 residues. Germline loops: CDR1 SGHTA, CDR2 FQGNSA. After removal of 3 bases from V and 0 bases from J, the junction contained 5 bases not matched to a gene. This entry belongs to a study of CD8 T cells in Susac syndrome. Turning to the study itself: Of the sequenced Susac syndrome patients, more than five had active disease and eight were in remission.

Reverse transcription of roughly 0.45 to 1 ug RNA was carried out with random hexamers. Amplification of TCR beta CDR3 by immunoSEQ multiplex PCR spanned 54 Vbeta and 13 Jbeta. One entry per CDR3 protein, called by TCRdb with MiXCR from the immunoSEQ multiplex PCR reads. The sample shows fewer than 85,000 distinct CDR3 sequences, around 94% of them seen only once. TCR beta sequences were obtained from blood CD8+ and CD4+ T cells. Patients with Susac syndrome met diagnostic criteria that were recently defined for definite or probable disease. This clonotype was sampled from a human donor with Susac syndrome. The rearrangement joins TRBV7-2 to TRBJ2-7, with 7 bases that match TRBD2. The source material was CD8+ T cells from PBMCs. Here the CDR3 reads CASSLGGYISYEQYF. As DNA, the CDR3 is TGTGCCAGCAGCTTGGGGGGGTATATCTCCTACGAGCAGTACTTC. The variable domain in full, completed from reference TRBV7-2 and TRBJ2-7, reads GAGVSQSPSNKVTEKGKDVELRCDPISGHTALYWYRQSLGQGLEFLIYFQGNSAPDKSGLPSDRFSAERTGGSVSTLTIQRTQQEDSAVYLCASSLGGYISYEQYFGPGTRLTVT.